This T cell receptor (beta chain) is drawn from a study of blood T cell repertoires in COVID-19. About the study: T cells, B-cell-depleted T cells, or PBMCs supplied cDNA or gDNA.

The method was immunoSEQ multiplex PCR; TCRdb's version includes in-frame clones alone and lacks a portion of them. This sample has around 230,000 clones, with roughly four fifths found just once. Trimming at V came to 8 bases and at J to 12 bases, leaving 6 bases not matched to a gene. Per the germline V gene, CDR1 is MNHEY and CDR2 is SVGAGI. The CDR3 runs to 10 residues. The sequencing sample was made of peripheral blood. The rearrangement links TRBV6-5 to TRBJ1-1; 7 bases line up with TRBD1. The source is a woman in her thirties or forties with active or convalescent COVID-19. Here the CDR3 reads CASYGDSSFF. CDR3 nucleotides: TGTGCCAGCTACGGGGACAGTTCTTTCTTT.